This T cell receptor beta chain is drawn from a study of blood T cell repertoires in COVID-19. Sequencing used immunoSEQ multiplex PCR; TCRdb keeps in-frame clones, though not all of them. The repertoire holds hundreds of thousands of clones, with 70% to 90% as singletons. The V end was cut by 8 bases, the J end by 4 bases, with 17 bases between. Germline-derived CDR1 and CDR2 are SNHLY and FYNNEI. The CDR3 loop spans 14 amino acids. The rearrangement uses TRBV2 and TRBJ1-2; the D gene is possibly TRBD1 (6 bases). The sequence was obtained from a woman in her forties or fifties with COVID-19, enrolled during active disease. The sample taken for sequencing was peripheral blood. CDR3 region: CASGVYRELYGYTF. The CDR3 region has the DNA TGTGCCAGCGGGGTGTACAGGGAACTCTATGGCTACACCTTC.